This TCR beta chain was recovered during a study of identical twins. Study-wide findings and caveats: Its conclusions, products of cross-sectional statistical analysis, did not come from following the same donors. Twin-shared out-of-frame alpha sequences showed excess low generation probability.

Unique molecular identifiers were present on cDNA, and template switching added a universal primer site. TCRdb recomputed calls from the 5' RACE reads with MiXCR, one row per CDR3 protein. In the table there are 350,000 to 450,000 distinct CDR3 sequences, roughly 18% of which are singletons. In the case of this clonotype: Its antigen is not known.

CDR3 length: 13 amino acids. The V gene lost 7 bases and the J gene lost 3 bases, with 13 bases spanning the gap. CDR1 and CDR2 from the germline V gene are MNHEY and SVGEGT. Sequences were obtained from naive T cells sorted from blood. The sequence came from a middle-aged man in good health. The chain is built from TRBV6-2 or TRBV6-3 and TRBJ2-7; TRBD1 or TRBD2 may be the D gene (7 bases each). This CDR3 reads CASKTGRDYEQYF. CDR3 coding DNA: TGTGCCAGCAAGACAGGGAGGGACTACGAGCAGTACTTC.